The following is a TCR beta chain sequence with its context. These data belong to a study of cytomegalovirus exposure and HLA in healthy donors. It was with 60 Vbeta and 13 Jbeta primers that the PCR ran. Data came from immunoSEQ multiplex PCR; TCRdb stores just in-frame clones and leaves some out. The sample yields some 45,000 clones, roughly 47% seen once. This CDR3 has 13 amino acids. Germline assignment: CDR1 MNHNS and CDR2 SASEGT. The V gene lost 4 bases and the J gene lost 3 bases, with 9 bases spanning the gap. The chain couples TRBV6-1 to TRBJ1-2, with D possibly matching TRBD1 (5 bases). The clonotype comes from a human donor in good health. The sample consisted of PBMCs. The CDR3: CASSVTGYYGYTF. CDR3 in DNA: TGTGCCAGCAGTGTAACAGGCTACTATGGCTACACCTTC.